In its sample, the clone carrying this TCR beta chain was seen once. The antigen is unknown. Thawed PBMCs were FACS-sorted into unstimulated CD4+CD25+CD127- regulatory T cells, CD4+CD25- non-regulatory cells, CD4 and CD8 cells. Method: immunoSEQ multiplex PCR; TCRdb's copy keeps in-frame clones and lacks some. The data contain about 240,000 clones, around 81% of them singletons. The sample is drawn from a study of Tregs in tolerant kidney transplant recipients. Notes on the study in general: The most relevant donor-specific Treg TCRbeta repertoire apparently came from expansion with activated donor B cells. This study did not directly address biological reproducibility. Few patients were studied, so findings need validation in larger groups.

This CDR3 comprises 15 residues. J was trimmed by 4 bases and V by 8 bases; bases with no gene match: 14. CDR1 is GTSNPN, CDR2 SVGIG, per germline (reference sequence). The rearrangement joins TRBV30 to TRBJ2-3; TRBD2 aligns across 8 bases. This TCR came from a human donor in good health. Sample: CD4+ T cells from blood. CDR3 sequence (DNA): TGTGCCCGAGGGAGTAGCGGGGTTCCGGCAGATACGCAGTATTTT. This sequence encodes CARGSSGVPADTQYF.